This T cell receptor beta chain stems from a study of shared T cell receptors in the human thymus. TCRdb keeps only in-frame clones here, not all; method: immunoSEQ multiplex PCR. The profile shows more than 300,000 clones, over 90% of them singletons. The CDR3 covers 20 residues. Germline trimming cut 5 bases from V and 2 bases from J; bases unmatched to any gene: 24. Germline CDR1 is MNHEY and CDR2 is SMNVEV (reference sequence). This clonotype was obtained from a human donor. Sequenced material: thymocytes. This chain joins TRBV27 and TRBJ2-7; 7 bases are a match to TRBD2. The CDR3: CASSTTFRAGECPSPYEQYF. CDR3 bases: TGTGCCAGCAGTACCACCTTCAGGGCGGGAGAGTGTCCAAGCCCCTACGAGCAGTACTTC.